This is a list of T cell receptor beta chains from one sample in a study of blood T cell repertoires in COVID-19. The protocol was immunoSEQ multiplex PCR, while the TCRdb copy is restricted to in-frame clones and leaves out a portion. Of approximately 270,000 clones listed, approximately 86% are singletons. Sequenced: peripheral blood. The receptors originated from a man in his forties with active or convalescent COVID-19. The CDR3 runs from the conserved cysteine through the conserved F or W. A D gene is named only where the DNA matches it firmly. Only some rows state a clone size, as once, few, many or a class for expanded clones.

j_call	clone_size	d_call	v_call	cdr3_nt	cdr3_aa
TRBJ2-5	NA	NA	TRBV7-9	TGTGCCAGCAGCTCCGAGGAAGAGACCCAGTACTTC	CASSSEEETQYF
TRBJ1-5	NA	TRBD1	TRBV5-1	TGCGCCAGCAGCTCCGGGACAGGACTTAGCAATCAGCCCCAGCATTTT	CASSSGTGLSNQPQHF
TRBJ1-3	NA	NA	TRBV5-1	TGCGCCAGCAGCTCAGGGATGGGGGGAAACACCATATATTTT	CASSSGMGGNTIYF
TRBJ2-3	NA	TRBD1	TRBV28	TGTGCCAGCAGTTTATGGACAGGGGTCTCCACAGATACGCAGTATTTT	CASSLWTGVSTDTQYF
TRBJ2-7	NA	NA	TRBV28	TGTGCCAGCAGTCAGCCACAGGGAAGCGGAAGGGAGCAGTACTTC	CASSQPQGSGREQYF
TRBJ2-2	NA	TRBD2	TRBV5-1	TGCGCCAGCACCGGGGGGGACACCGGGGAGCTGTTTTTT	CASTGGDTGELFF
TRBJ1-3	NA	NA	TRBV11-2	TGTGCCAGCAGCTGGGCAGGGGGAAACACCATATATTTT	CASSWAGGNTIYF
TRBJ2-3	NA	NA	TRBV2	TGTGCCAGCTTAGGGGCTAGCACAGATACGCAGTATTTT	CASLGASTDTQYF
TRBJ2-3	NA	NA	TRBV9	TGTGCCAGCAGCCGGGGGGCCGAGAACACAGATACGCAGTATTTT	CASSRGAENTDTQYF
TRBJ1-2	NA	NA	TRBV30	TGTGCCCGCGTAGGAGATCCAGGGAACTATGGCTACACCTTC	CARVGDPGNYGYTF
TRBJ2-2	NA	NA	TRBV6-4	TGTGCCAGCAGTCTCGAGGGGGAAAACGGGGAGCTGTTTTTT	CASSLEGENGELFF
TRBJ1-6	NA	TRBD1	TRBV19	TGTGCCAGTAGTTCGGACAGGGGTGTGAATTCACCCCTCCACTTT	CASSSDRGVNSPLHF
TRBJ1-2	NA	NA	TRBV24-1	TGTGCCACCAGTGACCCTTCGAGTGGCTACACCTTC	CATSDPSSGYTF
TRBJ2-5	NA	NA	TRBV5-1	TGCGCCAGCAGCACGGGGATGAAGGCCCAGTACTTC	CASSTGMKAQYF
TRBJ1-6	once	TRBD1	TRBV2	TGTGCCAGCAGTGCACAGGGGAATGAGAATTCACCCCTCCACTTT	CASSAQGNENSPLHF
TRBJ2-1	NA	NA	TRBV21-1	TGTGCCAGCAGCATAGCCGAGGTTGGGTTCTTC	CASSIAEVGFF
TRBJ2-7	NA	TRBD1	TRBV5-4	TGTGCCAGCAGCTTGGACAGGGGGCACGAGCAGTACTTC	CASSLDRGHEQYF
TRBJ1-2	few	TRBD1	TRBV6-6	TGTGCCAGCAGTTCGACAGGGGGTAACTATGGCTACACCTTC	CASSSTGGNYGYTF
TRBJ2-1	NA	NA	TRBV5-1	TGCGCCAGCAGCCCCTCGTGGGGTGGGAGAAGCTACAATGAGCAGTTCTTC	CASSPSWGGRSYNEQFF
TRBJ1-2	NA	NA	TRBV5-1	TGCGCCAGCAGCGAGGCTGACGTGGACTATGGCTACACCTTC	CASSEADVDYGYTF
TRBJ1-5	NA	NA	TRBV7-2	TGTGCCAGCCAAATGGGGGGGGCTAAGCGCAATCAGCCCCAGCATTTT	CASQMGGAKRNQPQHF
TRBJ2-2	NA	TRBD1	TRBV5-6	TGTGCCAGCAGCTTTTGGCCAGGGGGCACCGGGGAGCTGTTTTTT	CASSFWPGGTGELFF
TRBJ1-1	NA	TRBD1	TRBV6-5	TGTGCCAGCAGGGAGGGACAGGCTGTACGAGCTTTCTTT	CASREGQAVRAFF
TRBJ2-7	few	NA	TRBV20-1	TGCAGTGCAAAACAGGGTCGCGAGCAGTACTTC	CSAKQGREQYF
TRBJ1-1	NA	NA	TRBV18	TGTGCCAGCTCATTTCTAGGGGGGAACACTGAAGCTTTCTTT	CASSFLGGNTEAFF
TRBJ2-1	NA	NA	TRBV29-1	TGCAGCGTTGATTGGGGGCCTTTCTACAATGAGCAGTTCTTC	CSVDWGPFYNEQFF
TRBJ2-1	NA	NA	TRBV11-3	TGTGCCAGCAGCTTAGGCCCGGACAATGAGCAGTTCTTC	CASSLGPDNEQFF
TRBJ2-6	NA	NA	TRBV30	TGTGCCTGGACCCCGGGGCGGGGACCTGGGGCCAACGTCCTGACTTTC	CAWTPGRGPGANVLTF